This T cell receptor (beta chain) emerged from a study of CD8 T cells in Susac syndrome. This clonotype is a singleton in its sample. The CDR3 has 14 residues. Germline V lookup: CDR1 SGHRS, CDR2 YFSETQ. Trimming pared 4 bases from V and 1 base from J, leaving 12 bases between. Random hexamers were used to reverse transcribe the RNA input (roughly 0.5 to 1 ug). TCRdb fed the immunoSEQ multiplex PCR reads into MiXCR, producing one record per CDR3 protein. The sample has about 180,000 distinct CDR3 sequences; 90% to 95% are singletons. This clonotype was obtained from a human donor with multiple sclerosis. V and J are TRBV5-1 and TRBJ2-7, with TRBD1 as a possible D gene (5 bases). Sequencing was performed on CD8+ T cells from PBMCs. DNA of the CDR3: TGCGCCAGCAGCCTACAAACAGGTTCCTACGAGCAGTACTTC. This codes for CASSLQTGSYEQYF.